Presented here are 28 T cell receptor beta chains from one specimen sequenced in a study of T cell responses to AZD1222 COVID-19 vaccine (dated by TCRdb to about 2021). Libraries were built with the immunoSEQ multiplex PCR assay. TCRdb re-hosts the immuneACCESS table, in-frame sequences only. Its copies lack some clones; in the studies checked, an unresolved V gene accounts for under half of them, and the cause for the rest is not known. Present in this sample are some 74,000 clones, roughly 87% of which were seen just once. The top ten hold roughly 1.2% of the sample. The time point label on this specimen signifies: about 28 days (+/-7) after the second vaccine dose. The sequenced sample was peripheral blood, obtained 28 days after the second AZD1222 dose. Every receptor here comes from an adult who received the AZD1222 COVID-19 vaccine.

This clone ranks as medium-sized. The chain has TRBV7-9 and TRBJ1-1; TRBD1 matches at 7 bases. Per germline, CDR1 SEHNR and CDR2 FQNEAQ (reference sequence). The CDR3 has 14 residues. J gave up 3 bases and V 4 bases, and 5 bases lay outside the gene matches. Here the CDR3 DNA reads TGTGCCAGCAGCTCCGGAGGGACAGACACTGAAGCTTTCTTT. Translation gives CASSSGGTDTEAFF.

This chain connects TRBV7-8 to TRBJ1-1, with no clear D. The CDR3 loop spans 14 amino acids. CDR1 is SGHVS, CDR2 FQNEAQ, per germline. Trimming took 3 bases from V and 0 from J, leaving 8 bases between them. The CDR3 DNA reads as TGTGCCAGCAGCTTGAGAAGGATGAACACTGAAGCTTTCTTT. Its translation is CASSLRRMNTEAFF.

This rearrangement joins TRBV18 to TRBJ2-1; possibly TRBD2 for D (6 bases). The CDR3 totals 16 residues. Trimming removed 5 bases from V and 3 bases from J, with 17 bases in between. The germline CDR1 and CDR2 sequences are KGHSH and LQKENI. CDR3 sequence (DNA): TGTGCCAGCTCAAATGACGTAGTAGCGGACTACAATGAGCAGTTCTTC. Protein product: CASSNDVVADYNEQFF.

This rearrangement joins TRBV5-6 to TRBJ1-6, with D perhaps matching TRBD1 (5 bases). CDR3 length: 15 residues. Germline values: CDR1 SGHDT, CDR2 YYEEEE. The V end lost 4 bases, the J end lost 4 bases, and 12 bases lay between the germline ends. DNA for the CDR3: TGTGCCAGCAGCCCCAGGGAACTTTATAATTCACCCCTCCACTTT. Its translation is CASSPRELYNSPLHF.

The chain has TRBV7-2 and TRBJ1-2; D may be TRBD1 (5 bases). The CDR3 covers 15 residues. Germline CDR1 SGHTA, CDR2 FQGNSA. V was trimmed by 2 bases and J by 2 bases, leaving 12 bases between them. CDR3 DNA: TGTGCCAGCAGCTTATTGCGGGGGGGGAACTATGGCTACACCTTC. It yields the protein CASSLLRGGNYGYTF.

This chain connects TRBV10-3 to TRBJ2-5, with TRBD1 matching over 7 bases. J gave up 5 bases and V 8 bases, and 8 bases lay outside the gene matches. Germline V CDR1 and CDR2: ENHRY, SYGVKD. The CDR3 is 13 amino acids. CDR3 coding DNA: TGTGCCATCGGACAGGCGCTTGGGGAGACCCAGTACTTC. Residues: CAIGQALGETQYF.

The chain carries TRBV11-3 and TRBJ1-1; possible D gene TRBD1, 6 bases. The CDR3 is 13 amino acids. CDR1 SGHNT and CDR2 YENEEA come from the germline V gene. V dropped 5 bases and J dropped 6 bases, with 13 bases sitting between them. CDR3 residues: CASSDDRSSEAFF. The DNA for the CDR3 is TGTGCCAGCAGCGACGACAGGTCTTCTGAAGCTTTCTTT.

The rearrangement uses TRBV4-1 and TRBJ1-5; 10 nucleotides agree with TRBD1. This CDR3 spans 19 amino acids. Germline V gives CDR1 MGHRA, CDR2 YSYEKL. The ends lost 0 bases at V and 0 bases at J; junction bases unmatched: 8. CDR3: CASSQDRGQGQYSNQPQHF. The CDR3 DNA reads TGCGCCAGCAGCCAAGATAGGGGACAGGGGCAGTATAGCAATCAGCCCCAGCATTTT.

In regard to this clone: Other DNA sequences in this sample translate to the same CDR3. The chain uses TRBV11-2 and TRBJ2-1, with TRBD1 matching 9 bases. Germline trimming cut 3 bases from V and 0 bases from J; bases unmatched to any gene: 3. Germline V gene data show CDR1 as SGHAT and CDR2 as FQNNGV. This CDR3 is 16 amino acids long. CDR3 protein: CASSLGQGSSYNEQFF. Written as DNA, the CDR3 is TGTGCCAGCAGCTTGGGACAGGGTAGCTCCTACAATGAGCAGTTCTTC.

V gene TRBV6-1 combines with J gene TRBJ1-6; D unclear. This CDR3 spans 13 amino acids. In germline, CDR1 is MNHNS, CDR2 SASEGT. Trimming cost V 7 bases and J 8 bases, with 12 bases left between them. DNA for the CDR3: TGTGCCAGCACGTCGGTAAACGATTCACCCCTCCACTTT. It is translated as CASTSVNDSPLHF.

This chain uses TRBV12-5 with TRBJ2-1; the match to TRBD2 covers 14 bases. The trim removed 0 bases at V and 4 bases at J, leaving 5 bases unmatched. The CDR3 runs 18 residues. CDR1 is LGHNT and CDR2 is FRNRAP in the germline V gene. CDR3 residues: CASGLVLTSGRAYNEQFF. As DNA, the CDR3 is TGTGCTAGTGGTTTGGTACTGACTAGCGGGAGGGCATACAATGAGCAGTTCTTC. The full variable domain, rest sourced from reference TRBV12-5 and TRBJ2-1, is DARVTQTPRHKVTEMGQEVTMRCQPILGHNTVFWYRQTMMQGLELLAYFRNRAPLDDSGMPKDRFSAEMPDATLATLKIQPSEPRDSAVYFCASGLVLTSGRAYNEQFFGPGTRLTVL.

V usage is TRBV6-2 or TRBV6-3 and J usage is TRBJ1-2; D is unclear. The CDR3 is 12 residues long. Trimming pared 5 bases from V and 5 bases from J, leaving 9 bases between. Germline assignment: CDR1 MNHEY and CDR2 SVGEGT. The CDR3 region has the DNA TGTGCCAGCAGTACGAACGGGTATGGCTACACCTTC. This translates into CASSTNGYGYTF.

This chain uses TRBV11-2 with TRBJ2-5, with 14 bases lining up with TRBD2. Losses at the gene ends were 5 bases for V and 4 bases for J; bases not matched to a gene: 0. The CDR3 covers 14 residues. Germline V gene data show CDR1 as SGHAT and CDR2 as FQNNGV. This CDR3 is CASSGTSGRETQYF. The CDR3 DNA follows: TGTGCCAGCAGCGGGACTAGCGGGAGAGAGACCCAGTACTTC.

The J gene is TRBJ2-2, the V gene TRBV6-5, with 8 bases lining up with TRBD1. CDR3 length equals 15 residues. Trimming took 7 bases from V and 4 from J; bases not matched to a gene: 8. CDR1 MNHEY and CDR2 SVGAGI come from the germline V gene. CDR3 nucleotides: TGTGCCAGCACCACCTCCAGGGGGCTCACCGGGGAGCTGTTTTTT. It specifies CASTTSRGLTGELFF.

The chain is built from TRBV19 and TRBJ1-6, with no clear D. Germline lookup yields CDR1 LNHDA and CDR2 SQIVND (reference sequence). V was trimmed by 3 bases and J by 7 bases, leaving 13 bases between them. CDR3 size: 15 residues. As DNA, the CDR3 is TGTGCCAGTAGTATCTACAGCGGTAACAATTCACCCCTCCACTTT. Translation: CASSIYSGNNSPLHF.

This CDR3 is CASGSLSPSGANVLTF. DNA of the CDR3: TGCGCCAGCGGCTCACTTTCGCCCTCTGGGGCCAACGTCCTGACTTTC. V is TRBV5-1 and J is TRBJ2-6; no firm D call. With 7 bases removed from V and 0 bases from J, the gap between germline ends came to 14 bases. CDR1 and CDR2 (germline): SGHRS, YFSETQ. This CDR3 has 16 residues.

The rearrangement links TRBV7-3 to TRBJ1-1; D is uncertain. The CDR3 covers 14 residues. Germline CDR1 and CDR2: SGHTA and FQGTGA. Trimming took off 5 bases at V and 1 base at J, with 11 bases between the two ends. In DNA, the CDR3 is TGTGCCAGCAGCATGGACGGGAGGAACACTGAAGCTTTCTTT. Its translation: CASSMDGRNTEAFF.

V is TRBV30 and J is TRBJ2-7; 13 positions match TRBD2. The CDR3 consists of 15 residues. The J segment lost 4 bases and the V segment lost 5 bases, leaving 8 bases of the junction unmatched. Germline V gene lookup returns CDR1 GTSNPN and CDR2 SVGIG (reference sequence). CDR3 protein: CAWSLAGGPWYEQYF. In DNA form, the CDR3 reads TGTGCCTGGTCACTAGCGGGAGGGCCGTGGTACGAGCAGTACTTC.

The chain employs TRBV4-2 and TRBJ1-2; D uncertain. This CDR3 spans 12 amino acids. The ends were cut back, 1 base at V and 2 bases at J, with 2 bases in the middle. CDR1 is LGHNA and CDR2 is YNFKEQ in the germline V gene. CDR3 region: CASSQGNYGYTF. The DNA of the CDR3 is TGTGCCAGCAGCCAAGGGAACTATGGCTACACCTTC.

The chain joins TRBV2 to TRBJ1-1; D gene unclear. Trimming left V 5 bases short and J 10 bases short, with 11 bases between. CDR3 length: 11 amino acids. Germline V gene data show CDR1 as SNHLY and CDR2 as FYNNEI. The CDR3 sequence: CASSRGFGAFF. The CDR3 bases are TGTGCCAGCAGTAGAGGGTTCGGAGCTTTCTTT.

The CDR3 region has the DNA TGTGCCAGCAGCCCTTGGACTCGGAGGGAACACACTGAAGCTTTCTTT. Residues: CASSPWTRREHTEAFF. V gene TRBV11-2 combines with J gene TRBJ1-1, with D unresolved. Germline CDR1 and CDR2: SGHAT and FQNNGV. V lost 5 bases and J lost 3, with 19 bases in between. The CDR3 length is 16 residues.

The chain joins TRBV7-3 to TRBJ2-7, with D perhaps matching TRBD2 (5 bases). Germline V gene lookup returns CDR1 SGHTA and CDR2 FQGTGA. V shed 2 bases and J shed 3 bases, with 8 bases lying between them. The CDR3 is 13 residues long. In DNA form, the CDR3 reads TGTGCCAGCAGCTTAGTCGAGGGCTACGAGCAGTACTTC. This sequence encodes CASSLVEGYEQYF.

In nucleotides, the CDR3 is TGTGCCAGCAGTGAAGGATGGAGTGGCTACGAGCAGTACTTC. This gives the protein CASSEGWSGYEQYF. The V and J genes are TRBV6-1 and TRBJ2-7; D not resolved. V was pared by 1 base and J by 3 bases, with 10 bases between. Per germline, CDR1 MNHNS and CDR2 SASEGT. The CDR3 spans 14 residues.

CDR3 residues: CASSPGASTDTQYF. In DNA, the CDR3 is TGCGCCAGCAGCCCAGGGGCGAGCACAGATACGCAGTATTTT. This chain connects TRBV5-1 to TRBJ2-3; TRBD1 is a possible D gene (6 bases). The germline V gene encodes CDR1 SGHRS and CDR2 YFSETQ. V was pared by 4 bases and J by 0 bases, with 9 bases between. The CDR3 extends over 14 amino acids.

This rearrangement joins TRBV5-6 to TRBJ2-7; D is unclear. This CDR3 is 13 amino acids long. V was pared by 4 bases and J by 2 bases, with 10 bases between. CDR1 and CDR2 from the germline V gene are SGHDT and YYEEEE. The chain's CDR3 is CASSQTATYEQYF. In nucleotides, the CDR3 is TGTGCCAGCAGCCAAACAGCCACCTACGAGCAGTACTTC.

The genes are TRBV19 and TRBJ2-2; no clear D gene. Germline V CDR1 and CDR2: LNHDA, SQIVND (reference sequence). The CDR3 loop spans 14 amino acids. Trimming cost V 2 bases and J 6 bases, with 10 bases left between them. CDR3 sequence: CASSISAAPGELFF. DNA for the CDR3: TGTGCCAGTAGTATAAGCGCGGCCCCCGGGGAGCTGTTTTTT. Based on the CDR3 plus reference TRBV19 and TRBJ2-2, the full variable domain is DGGITQSPKYLFRKEGQNVTLSCEQNLNHDAMYWYRQDPGQGLRLIYYSQIVNDFQKGDIAEGYSVSREKKESFPLTVTSAQKNPTAFYLCASSISAAPGELFFGEGSRLTVL.

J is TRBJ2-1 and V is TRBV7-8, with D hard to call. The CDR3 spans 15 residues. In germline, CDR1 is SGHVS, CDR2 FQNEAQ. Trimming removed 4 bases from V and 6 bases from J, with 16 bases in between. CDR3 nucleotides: TGTGCCAGCAGCTCCGCTAGGGTAGTACGCAATGAGCAGTTCTTC. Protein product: CASSSARVVRNEQFF.

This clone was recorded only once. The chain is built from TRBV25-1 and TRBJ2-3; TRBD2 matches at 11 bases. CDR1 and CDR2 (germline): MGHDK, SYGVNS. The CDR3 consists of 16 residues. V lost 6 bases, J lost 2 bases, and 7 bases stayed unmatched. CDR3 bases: TGTGCCAGCAGCCAAGGGACTAGCGGTTACACAGATACGCAGTATTTT. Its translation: CASSQGTSGYTDTQYF.